This TCR beta chain emerged from a study of Ad26.COV2.S vaccination and SARS-CoV-2 variants. About the study: Vaccine-arm donor from the placebo-controlled COV1001 Ad26.COV2.S trial. Intramuscular Ad26.COV2.S at 5x10^10 or 1x10^11 viral particles. Study conclusions and caveats: Vaccine and placebo groups showed comparable non-spike TCR breadth.

Note on this clone: What it binds is unknown.

Treatment specified: about 20 received Ad26.COV2.S at low or high dose, single or two shots; about five received placebo; per-sample allocation not given. Samples came from day 63 after the first vaccine or placebo injection. A Boston donor was an adult aged 18-55 years. Only in-frame clones appear in the TCRdb table, and some are missing; sequencing was by immunoSEQ multiplex PCR. The sample lists approximately 450,000 clones; around 90% were seen once. The TCR comes from a person between 18 and 59 years old who received the Ad26.COV2.S COVID-19 vaccine or a placebo. Sequences were derived from peripheral blood, sampled in a trial of Ad26.COV2.S vaccine versus placebo.

The CDR3 protein is CASRVGAGTQYF. As DNA, the CDR3 is TGTGCCAGCAGGGTAGGGGCGGGTACGCAGTATTTT. The V gene is TRBV28, the J gene TRBJ2-3, with D perhaps given as TRBD1 or TRBD2 (5 bases each). Trimming removed 6 bases at V and 8 bases at J, with 12 bases between. Germline V gives CDR1 MDHEN, CDR2 SYDVKM. This CDR3 has 12 amino acids.